This T cell receptor beta chain appears in the sequencing data of a study of human versus mouse CDR3 diversity and MHC coevolution. Study in general: Each sample yielded about 5.5 x 10^6 to 1.7 x 10^7 valid reads.

Study-level points and caveats: By iCHAO1, human TCR beta clonotypes numbered roughly 1.7 million, the most.

Naive CD4 T cells, CD45RO-negative and CD62L-positive, were flow-sorted from PBMCs. Produced via immunoSEQ multiplex PCR; TCRdb's table is partial and in-frame only. The sample holds about 80,000 clones, about 93% seen once. The CDR3 extends over 13 amino acids. The germline V gene encodes CDR1 LNHNV and CDR2 YYDKDF (reference sequence). Turning to this clone: Its specificity is not known. An end of the junction does not agree with germline; a read error may underlie this. The same CDR3 arises from other DNA sequences in this sample as well.

The source material was naive CD4+ T cells from blood. Sample subset: CD45RO-negative CD62L-positive naive CD4 T cells. V usage is TRBV15 and J usage is TRBJ2-1, with D unclear. The TCR comes from a person between 25 and 70 years old in good health. The CDR3 DNA follows: TGTGCCACTAGCAGAGATGAGGTAGGCGAGCAGTTCTTC. It encodes CATSRDEVGEQFF. The complete variable domain, with remaining parts taken from reference TRBV15 and TRBJ2-1, reads DAMVIQNPRYQVTQFGKPVTLSCSQTLNHNVMYWYQQKSSQAPKLLFHYYDKDFNNEADTPDNFQSRRPNTSFCFLDIRSPGLGDTAMYLCATSRDEVGEQFFGPGTRLTVL.